The next 14 T cell receptor beta chains were all read from a single sample in a study of cytomegalovirus exposure and HLA in healthy donors. PCR employed 60 Vbeta and 13 Jbeta primers. Method: immunoSEQ multiplex PCR; TCRdb's copy keeps in-frame clones and lacks some. The sample lists 220,000 or so clones; approximately 70% were seen once. What was sequenced was PBMCs. The origin of the receptors is a woman between 25 and 40 years old in good health and CMV-seronegative.

J is TRBJ1-1 and V is TRBV19, with 9 bases identical to TRBD1. V trimming: 3 bases; J trimming: 3 bases; junction bases outside the gene matches: 5. Per the germline V gene, CDR1 is LNHDA and CDR2 is SQIVND (reference sequence). The CDR3 sequence is 15 residues long. The CDR3 bases are TGTGCCAGTAGTATTTTCGGACAGGGGCACACTGAAGCTTTCTTT. Its translation is CASSIFGQGHTEAFF.

The count of this clone is one. The chain joins TRBV19 to TRBJ1-1; D not resolved. The germline V and J ends were trimmed by 5 bases and 8 bases, with 12 bases remaining between them. The CDR3 contains 12 residues. Germline CDR1 and CDR2: LNHDA and SQIVND (reference sequence). This CDR3 reads CASSFPPREAFF. In DNA, the CDR3 is TGTGCCAGTAGTTTCCCCCCGAGGGAAGCTTTCTTT.

V is TRBV6-1 and J is TRBJ1-6; D not resolved. The germline V gene has CDR1 MNHNS and CDR2 SASEGT. The CDR3 runs to 15 residues. The ends were cut back, 3 bases at V and 1 base at J, with 7 bases in the middle. CDR3 sequence (DNA): TGTGCCAGCAGTGACCCGGGGTCCTATAATTCACCCCTCCACTTT. Protein sequence: CASSDPGSYNSPLHF.

This rearrangement joins TRBV30 to TRBJ2-7, with 9 bases lining up with TRBD2. Germline V lookup: CDR1 GTSNPN, CDR2 SVGIG (reference sequence). Losses at the gene ends were 0 bases for V and 5 bases for J; bases not matched to a gene: 8. This CDR3 has 15 amino acids. The CDR3 region is CAWSVRASGINEQYF. In DNA form, the CDR3 reads TGTGCCTGGAGTGTAAGGGCTAGCGGGATCAACGAGCAGTACTTC.

This CDR3 is CSVEWGGNTEAFF. The DNA for the CDR3 is TGCAGCGTGGAATGGGGGGGGAACACTGAAGCTTTCTTT. The rearrangement joins TRBV29-1 to TRBJ1-1, with a tentative D call TRBD1 (5 bases). This CDR3 region has 13 residues. Trimming removed 6 bases at V and 1 base at J, with 12 bases between. Germline V gene sequence: CDR1 SQVTM, CDR2 ANQGSEA.

This clone was seen once. The V gene is TRBV7-9, the J gene TRBJ1-1, with a weak D call TRBD1 (5 bases). Trimming removed 6 bases from V and 5 bases from J, with 10 bases in between. This CDR3 is 12 amino acids long. Per the germline V gene, CDR1 is SEHNR and CDR2 is FQNEAQ (reference sequence). CDR3 amino acids: CASRLGGTEAFF. DNA of the CDR3: TGTGCCAGCAGGTTGGGGGGGACTGAAGCTTTCTTT.

This CDR3 reads CASSLLSGGASDTQYF. The CDR3 region has the DNA TGTGCCAGTAGTCTTTTAAGCGGGGGGGCATCAGATACGCAGTATTTT. The chain has TRBV19 and TRBJ2-3, with 10 positions matching TRBD2. CDR1 LNHDA and CDR2 SQIVND come from the germline V gene (reference sequence). J gave up 4 bases and V 5 bases, and 9 bases lay outside the gene matches. The CDR3 extends over 16 amino acids.

The chain has TRBV7-9 and TRBJ1-1; 9 positions agree with TRBD1. The CDR3 sequence is 16 residues long. The germline CDR1 and CDR2 sequences are SEHNR and FQNEAQ (reference sequence). The junction had 8 bases not matched to a gene; V was cut back by 2 bases and J by 4 bases. CDR3 coding DNA: TGTGCCAGCAGCTTATTTTCGCGACAGGGGGGCACTGAAGCTTTCTTT. It encodes CASSLFSRQGGTEAFF.

The chain links TRBV5-4 to TRBJ2-1; a weak D match, TRBD1 (7 bases). The CDR3 is made up of 12 amino acids. V was shortened by 6 bases and J by 9 bases, with 13 bases between the two germline ends. Germline CDR1 and CDR2: SGHNT and YYREEE (reference sequence). CDR3 bases: TGTGCCAGCACGGAGGGGGCGGGTGAGCAGTTCTTC. This codes for CASTEGAGEQFF.

The chain joins TRBV6-6 to TRBJ2-7; tentative D call: TRBD2 (6 bases). Trimming stripped 8 bases from V and 3 bases from J, with 14 bases between. The germline V gene encodes CDR1 MNHNY and CDR2 SVGAGI (reference sequence). The CDR3 length is 13 residues. The CDR3 reads CASREPSIYEQYF. As DNA, the CDR3 is TGTGCCAGCCGGGAGCCGTCAATCTACGAGCAGTACTTC.

V is TRBV13 and J is TRBJ1-2, with a tentative D call TRBD1 (5 bases). Germline V gives CDR1 PRHDT, CDR2 FYEKMQ (reference sequence). The CDR3 has 14 residues. Deletions cut 5 bases from V and 7 bases from J, with 17 bases between. The CDR3 protein is CASSPGTGEAGYTF. Here the CDR3 DNA reads TGTGCCAGCAGCCCAGGGACGGGGGAGGCTGGCTACACCTTC.

V is TRBV29-1 and J is TRBJ1-1; D is undetermined. V lost 0 bases and J lost 1, with 6 bases in between. The V gene's germline CDR1 is SQVTM and CDR2 ANQGSEA. This CDR3 comprises 13 residues. CDR3 DNA: TGCAGCGTTGAAGAAGGAGCGAACACTGAAGCTTTCTTT. Translating it yields CSVEEGANTEAFF. Together with reference TRBV29-1 and TRBJ1-1, the CDR3 gives the full variable domain: SAVISQKPSRDICQRGTSLTIQCQVDSQVTMMFWYRQQPGQSLTLIATANQGSEATYESGFVIDKFPISRPNLTFSTLTVSNMSPEDSSIYLCSVEEGANTEAFFGQGTRLTVV.

This chain uses TRBV7-9 with TRBJ1-1; 7 bases align to TRBD1. This CDR3 comprises 16 residues. With 3 bases clipped from V and 0 bases from J, the junction kept 7 bases outside the gene matches. Germline CDR1 reads SEHNR; CDR2 reads FQNEAQ (reference sequence). CDR3 amino acids: CASSFPGQTLNTEAFF. The CDR3 bases are TGTGCCAGCAGCTTCCCGGGACAGACTTTGAACACTGAAGCTTTCTTT.

The chain combines TRBV9 with TRBJ2-1, with 9 bases identical to TRBD2. The CDR3 has 15 amino acids. The germline CDR1 and CDR2 sequences are SGDLS and YYNGEE. The junction had 4 bases not matched to a gene; V was cut back by 3 bases and J by 3 bases. CDR3 coding DNA: TGTGCCAGCAGCGAGGGGACTAGCAGCTACAATGAGCAGTTCTTC. It codes for CASSEGTSSYNEQFF.